Shown below are 16 T cell receptor beta chains from a single sample sequenced in a study of cytomegalovirus exposure and HLA in healthy donors. Use of 60 Vbeta and 13 Jbeta primers characterized the PCR. Sequenced by immunoSEQ multiplex PCR; TCRdb stores in-frame clones only, minus some. The table shows 85,000 to 100,000 clones, with around three quarters occurring only once. Sequenced material: PBMCs. These receptors all stem from a male donor in good health and CMV-seropositive.

V usage is TRBV5-1 and J usage is TRBJ2-1; possible D gene TRBD1, 7 bases. Trimming cost V 0 bases and J 0 bases, with 10 bases left between them. The CDR3 contains 16 residues. The germline V gene encodes CDR1 SGHRS and CDR2 YFSETQ. The CDR3: CASSLAQGGSYNEQFF. CDR3 DNA: TGCGCCAGCAGCTTGGCCCAGGGGGGCTCCTACAATGAGCAGTTCTTC.

V is TRBV7-9 and J is TRBJ2-7; TRBD2 is a possible D gene (6 bases). V shed 4 bases and J shed 7 bases, with 14 bases lying between them. The CDR3 is made up of 13 amino acids. The germline gives CDR1 SEHNR, CDR2 FQNEAQ (reference sequence). CDR3 sequence reads: CASSWGGASEQYF. CDR3 nucleotide sequence: TGTGCCAGCAGCTGGGGCGGGGCCTCGGAGCAGTACTTC.

This clone was counted between two and nine times. The same CDR3 also results from other DNA sequences found in this sample. The chain links TRBV29-1 to TRBJ1-1, with 7 bases that match TRBD1. Losses at the gene ends were 4 bases for V and 1 base for J; bases not matched to a gene: 0. Per the germline V gene, CDR1 is SQVTM and CDR2 is ANQGSEA. The CDR3 is made up of 12 amino acids. The CDR3 nucleotides read TGCAGCGTTGGGACAGGGAACACTGAAGCTTTCTTT. Translation: CSVGTGNTEAFF.

The CDR3, as DNA: TGTGCCAGCAGTGAATATAGACAGGGTGGTACTGAAGCTTTCTTT. It translates to CASSEYRQGGTEAFF. The rearrangement joins TRBV25-1 to TRBJ1-1, with 7 bases aligning to TRBD1. This CDR3 contains 15 residues. V lost 0 bases to trimming and J lost 5 bases; unmatched junction nucleotides: 6. Germline V lookup: CDR1 MGHDK, CDR2 SYGVNS. The complete variable domain, with remaining parts taken from reference TRBV25-1 and TRBJ1-1, reads EADIYQTPRYLVIGTGKKITLECSQTMGHDKMYWYQQDPGMELHLIHYSYGVNSTEKGDLSSESTVSRIRTEHFPLTLESARPSHTSQYLCASSEYRQGGTEAFFGQGTRLTVV.

This rearrangement joins TRBV19 to TRBJ1-1, with 11 bases fitting TRBD1. Germline trimming cut 2 bases from V and 4 bases from J; bases unmatched to any gene: 9. Germline values: CDR1 LNHDA, CDR2 SQIVND (reference sequence). The CDR3 is 17 amino acids. CDR3 nucleotides: TGTGCCAGTAGTATACGGACAGGGGGCCTTTTGCCCACTGAAGCTTTCTTT. Its translation is CASSIRTGGLLPTEAFF.

The rearrangement uses TRBV4-1 and TRBJ2-5; the D gene is possibly TRBD2 (5 bases). In germline, CDR1 is MGHRA, CDR2 YSYEKL. The ends were cut back, 1 base at V and 4 bases at J, with 7 bases in the middle. The CDR3 runs to 13 residues. The CDR3 spells CASSQGTVETQYF. CDR3 nucleotides: TGCGCCAGCAGCCAAGGGACTGTAGAGACCCAGTACTTC.

This clone came up a few times. J is TRBJ1-2 and V is TRBV5-4, with TRBD1 as a possible D gene (5 bases). The V end was cut by 3 bases, the J end by 4 bases, with 16 bases between. Germline V CDR1 and CDR2: SGHNT, YYREEE (reference sequence). The CDR3 runs 15 residues. The CDR3 region is CASSSAGGDAYGYTF. The CDR3 nucleotides read TGTGCCAGCAGCTCCGCGGGGGGGGATGCCTATGGCTACACCTTC. The variable domain in full, completed from reference TRBV5-4 and TRBJ1-2, reads ETGVTQSPTHLIKTRGQQVTLRCSSQSGHNTVSWYQQALGQGPQFIFQYYREEENGRGNFPPRFSGLQFPNYSSELNVNALELDDSALYLCASSSAGGDAYGYTFGSGTRLTVV.

The V gene is TRBV13, the J gene TRBJ2-7; D is unclear. CDR3 length: 13 residues. V lost 5 bases and J lost 1, with 9 bases in between. Germline lookup yields CDR1 PRHDT and CDR2 FYEKMQ (reference sequence). The CDR3 region has the DNA TGTGCCAGCAGCCCTAGTGGGTCCTACGAGCAGTACTTC. This codes for CASSPSGSYEQYF.

This clone has a handful of counts. V and J are TRBV19 and TRBJ2-7, with a possible D match to TRBD1 (6 bases). Germline V gives CDR1 LNHDA, CDR2 SQIVND (reference sequence). This CDR3 is 15 amino acids long. The germline V and J ends were trimmed by 3 bases and 0 bases, with 12 bases remaining between them. This CDR3 is CASSIRTGPSYEQYF. Written as DNA, the CDR3 is TGTGCCAGTAGTATTAGAACAGGGCCCTCCTACGAGCAGTACTTC.

The V and J genes are TRBV18 and TRBJ2-5; TRBD1 matches 8 bases. The CDR3 consists of 14 residues. Germline CDR1 is KGHSH and CDR2 is LQKENI. V shed 4 bases and J 5 bases; nucleotides not matched to a gene: 6. CDR3 sequence (DNA): TGTGCCAGCTCACGTCAGGGGGCAGTGGAGACCCAGTACTTC. As protein: CASSRQGAVETQYF.

The sample holds a few counts of this clone. This rearrangement joins TRBV30 to TRBJ1-1; D is undetermined. Trimming took off 8 bases at V and 11 bases at J, with 9 bases between the two ends. CDR3 length equals 8 residues. Germline lookup yields CDR1 GTSNPN and CDR2 SVGIG (reference sequence). The CDR3 spells CALGGAFF. The CDR3 bases are TGTGCCCTCGGCGGGGCTTTCTTT.

This clone was observed a few times. This rearrangement joins TRBV29-1 to TRBJ1-1; unclear D gene. Trimming removed 7 bases at V and 5 bases at J, with 8 bases between. The V gene's germline CDR1 is SQVTM and CDR2 ANQGSEA. This CDR3 comprises 10 residues. CDR3 bases: TGCAGCGGCCAGTGGACTGAAGCTTTCTTT. Translation gives CSGQWTEAFF.

V and J are TRBV7-2 and TRBJ2-7, with D maybe TRBD1 (6 bases). This CDR3 is 13 amino acids long. Trimming took off 5 bases at V and 4 bases at J, with 12 bases between the two ends. Germline V CDR1 and CDR2: SGHTA, FQGNSA. The CDR3 DNA sequence: TGTGCCAGCAGCACCCGACAGGATTACGAGCAGTACTTC. It encodes CASSTRQDYEQYF.

The CDR3 DNA sequence: TGCGCCAGCAGCCAAGATCCCTGGGCGCAAGAGACCCAGTACTTC. Protein sequence: CASSQDPWAQETQYF. This sequence joins TRBV4-3 and TRBJ2-5; D is ambiguous. Germline assignment: CDR1 LGHNA and CDR2 YSLEER. The CDR3 has 15 amino acids. Trimming took off 0 bases at V and 2 bases at J, with 10 bases between the two ends.

The V call is TRBV6-1, the J call TRBJ2-7; 9 nucleotides align to TRBD1. Germline loops: CDR1 MNHNS, CDR2 SASEGT. Trimming removed 3 bases from V and 4 bases from J; junction bases left unmatched: 7. The CDR3 contains 15 residues. This CDR3 is CASSEEDRGTYEQYF. The CDR3 DNA reads TGTGCCAGCAGTGAGGAGGACAGGGGTACGTACGAGCAGTACTTC.

A word on this clone: Other DNA sequences within the sample encode an identical CDR3. The V gene is TRBV18, the J gene TRBJ1-1; tentative D call: TRBD1 (5 bases). Trimming pared 5 bases from V and 2 bases from J, leaving 9 bases between. The CDR3 has 13 residues. CDR1 and CDR2 (germline): KGHSH, LQKENI. The CDR3, as DNA: TGTGCCAGCTCATTAGGACAAAACACTGAAGCTTTCTTT. Translated: CASSLGQNTEAFF.